These 17 T cell receptor beta chains were sequenced from one sample in a study of early T cells in non-severe SARS-CoV-2 infection. TCRdb called the 5' RACE reads again in MiXCR, with one record for every CDR3 protein. The data contain 68,000 or so distinct CDR3 sequences, 12% of them singletons. Sequences were obtained from whole blood. Every receptor here comes from an adult who was a healthcare worker with PCR-confirmed SARS-CoV-2 infection or an uninfected control (not recorded which).

The sample holds many counts of this clonotype. This chain links TRBV4-1 with TRBJ2-5, with 9 nucleotides matching TRBD1. This CDR3 region has 15 residues. J lost 4 bases, V lost 4 bases, and 7 bases had no gene match. CDR1 and CDR2 from the germline V gene are MGHRA and YSYEKL. The CDR3 spells CASSLGQGGSETQYF. Here the CDR3 DNA reads TGCGCCAGCAGCCTGGGACAGGGAGGGTCAGAGACCCAGTACTTC.

This clonotype was detected ten times or more. This chain links TRBV20-1 with TRBJ2-1, with a possible D match to TRBD1 (6 bases). Germline loops: CDR1 DFQATT, CDR2 SNEGSKA (reference sequence). The V and J ends lost 2 bases and 5 bases respectively, with 13 bases between them. The CDR3 covers 14 residues. The CDR3 loop is CSARPGVVNNEQFF. The CDR3 DNA reads as TGCAGTGCTAGACCAGGGGTGGTAAACAATGAGCAGTTCTTC.

The table lists this clonotype with many counts. The chain couples TRBV30 to TRBJ1-2, with D uncertain. Trimming shortened V by 3 bases and J by 3 bases, and 14 bases separated the two germline ends. Germline V gene sequence: CDR1 GTSNPN, CDR2 SVGIG (reference sequence). This CDR3 spans 14 amino acids. The CDR3 here is CAWRSLGSYYGYTF. The CDR3 nucleotides read TGTGCCTGGAGGAGCCTGGGCAGCTACTATGGCTACACCTTC.

This clonotype was counted a few times. The J gene is TRBJ2-1, the V gene TRBV27, with 9 nucleotides matching TRBD2. This CDR3 comprises 17 residues. CDR1 is MNHEY, CDR2 SMNVEV, per germline (reference sequence). J was trimmed by 8 bases and V by 5 bases; bases with no gene match: 16. The CDR3 spells CASSPAKRGDINDEQFF. The CDR3 DNA is TGTGCCAGCAGTCCAGCTAAGCGGGGGGATATAAACGATGAGCAGTTCTTC.

This clonotype was seen repeatedly, ten times or more. This chain connects TRBV19 to TRBJ1-1, with D possibly matching TRBD1 (5 bases). CDR1 and CDR2 (germline): LNHDA, SQIVND (reference sequence). The V end lost 8 bases, the J end lost 10 bases, and 26 bases lay between the germline ends. The CDR3 is 15 amino acids. The CDR3 protein is CASHGTGTSLRGAFF. Written as DNA, the CDR3 is TGTGCCAGTCACGGAACGGGGACCTCCCTCCGAGGAGCTTTCTTT.

The chain is built from TRBV3-1 and TRBJ2-7, with D unclear. This CDR3 has 13 amino acids. The germline V and J ends were trimmed by 7 bases and 0 bases, with 10 bases remaining between them. Looked up from germline, CDR1 is LGHDT and CDR2 is YNNKEL (reference sequence). The DNA for the CDR3 is TGTGCCAGCACCACGACACCCTCCTACGAGCAGTACTTC. Residues: CASTTTPSYEQYF.

This sequence joins TRBV6-1 and TRBJ1-2; no clear D. V dropped 6 bases and J dropped 1 base, with 9 bases sitting between them. The CDR3 is 13 residues long. Germline lookup yields CDR1 MNHNS and CDR2 SASEGT. Written as DNA, the CDR3 is TGTGCCAGCAGACAAACAGTTAACTATGGCTACACCTTC. Amino acids: CASRQTVNYGYTF.

This clonotype appeared many times. This chain uses TRBV25-1 with TRBJ1-6; D is unresolved. V was pared by 7 bases and J by 6 bases, with 13 bases between. The CDR3 is 14 amino acids. Germline V gene data show CDR1 as MGHDK and CDR2 as SYGVNS. CDR3 bases: TGTGCCAGCACCCTGGAGGCAGTTAATTCACCCCTCCACTTT. This sequence encodes CASTLEAVNSPLHF. Full variable domain (rest looked up from reference TRBV25-1 and TRBJ1-6): EADIYQTPRYLVIGTGKKITLECSQTMGHDKMYWYQQDPGMELHLIHYSYGVNSTEKGDLSSESTVSRIRTEHFPLTLESARPSHTSQYLCASTLEAVNSPLHFGNGTRLTVT.

This clonotype came up a few times. The V call is TRBV27, the J call TRBJ2-2; D unresolved. Germline CDR1 is MNHEY and CDR2 is SMNVEV (reference sequence). The CDR3 totals 14 residues. Trimming removed 5 bases at V and 1 base at J, with 8 bases between. DNA of the CDR3: TGTGCCAGCAGTATGGCGCAGAACACCGGGGAGCTGTTTTTT. Translating gives CASSMAQNTGELFF.

In this sample, this clonotype turned up a few times. V and J are TRBV5-6 and TRBJ1-5; TRBD1 aligns across 7 bases. V shed 4 bases and J 5 bases; nucleotides not matched to a gene: 9. The germline V gene has CDR1 SGHDT and CDR2 YYEEEE. The CDR3 has 15 amino acids. Here the CDR3 reads CASSQLSGTDQPQHF. CDR3 DNA sequence: TGTGCCAGCAGCCAACTCTCCGGGACAGATCAGCCCCAGCATTTT. Full variable domain (missing parts from reference TRBV5-6 and TRBJ1-5): DAGVTQSPTHLIKTRGQQVTLRCSPKSGHDTVSWYQQALGQGPQFIFQYYEEEERQRGNFPDRFSGHQFPNYSSELNVNALLLGDSALYLCASSQLSGTDQPQHFGDGTRLSIL.

There are many counts of this clonotype. This sequence joins TRBV6-2 or TRBV6-3 and TRBJ1-5; D is perhaps TRBD1 (5 bases). The CDR3 is 14 residues long. The germline V gene has CDR1 MNHEY and CDR2 SVGEGT. The ends were cut back, 2 bases at V and 3 bases at J, with 8 bases in the middle. The CDR3 reads CASSYTGVNQPQHF. CDR3 nucleotides: TGTGCCAGCAGTTACACAGGAGTCAATCAGCCCCAGCATTTT.

A word on this clonotype: Compared with germline, one end of the junction differs, possibly owing to a read error. This chain uses TRBV7-7 with TRBJ2-1; TRBD2 aligns across 8 bases. Germline loops: CDR1 SSHAT, CDR2 FNYEAQ (reference sequence). The CDR3 totals 16 residues. The CDR3 DNA reads TGTGCTAGCAGCCCGGGGTACGGGGGGGCCCGAAATGAGCAGTTCTTC. Translated, it gives CASSPGYGGARNEQFF.

This clonotype was observed at least ten times. V usage is TRBV30 and J usage is TRBJ2-5; D remains ambiguous. This CDR3 spans 12 amino acids. Germline V gene lookup returns CDR1 GTSNPN and CDR2 SVGIG (reference sequence). Trimming removed 4 bases from V and 7 bases from J, with 13 bases in between. The DNA of the CDR3 is TGTGCCTGGAAAAGGTCGTCACCGACCCAGTACTTC. Amino acids: CAWKRSSPTQYF.

The rearrangement uses TRBV3-1 and TRBJ2-7; TRBD1 is a possible D gene (5 bases). V was clipped by 3 bases and J by 2 bases, with 20 bases between them. Germline lookup yields CDR1 LGHDT and CDR2 YNNKEL (reference sequence). There are 17 residues in the CDR3. CDR3 loop: CASSQTVGAGDTYEQYF. DNA for the CDR3: TGTGCCAGCAGCCAGACAGTTGGCGCAGGTGACACCTACGAGCAGTACTTC.

This clonotype was recorded a few times. The chain recombines TRBV18 with TRBJ1-1; no reliable D call. The CDR3 covers 12 residues. With 1 base removed from V and 4 bases from J, the gap between germline ends came to 4 bases. The V gene's germline CDR1 is KGHSH and CDR2 LQKENI. CDR3 coding DNA: TGTGCCAGCTCACCACTGCCCACTGAAGCTTTCTTT. Amino acids: CASSPLPTEAFF.

The V and J genes are TRBV5-1 and TRBJ2-3, with D uncertain. The CDR3 totals 14 residues. Trimming pared 4 bases from V and 0 bases from J, leaving 9 bases between. In germline, CDR1 is SGHRS, CDR2 YFSETQ. This CDR3 reads CASSARPSTDTQYF. CDR3 nucleotides: TGCGCCAGCAGCGCCAGACCAAGCACAGATACGCAGTATTTT.

Many counts were recorded for this clonotype. The V gene is TRBV5-5, the J gene TRBJ2-1, with 7 bases lining up with TRBD1. This CDR3 comprises 15 residues. Germline V CDR1 and CDR2: SGHKS, YYEKEE (reference sequence). V shed 4 bases and J 1 base; nucleotides not matched to a gene: 5. The CDR3 nucleotides read TGTGCCAGCAGCGAAAGGGGGCAATCCTACAATGAGCAGTTCTTC. It specifies CASSERGQSYNEQFF.